This TCR beta chain was sequenced for a study of T-cell reconstitution after alpha-beta-depleted transplantation in children. Researchers prepared the TCRbeta library using unique molecular identifiers, the study reports. Each CDR3 protein is one row after TCRdb ran MiXCR on the PCR reads. The repertoire holds some 550,000 distinct CDR3 sequences, with 18% as singletons. This clonotype has only a few counts. This TCR was recovered from a human donor who donated a stem cell graft to a child with acute lymphoblastic leukemia. The starting material was PBMCs from the stem cell graft donor, obtained from the stem cell graft.

The CDR3 DNA follows: TGCAGTGCTATCCTTCATAAGGGGAGGACTGAAGCTTTCTTT. This encodes CSAILHKGRTEAFF. The V and J genes are TRBV20-1 and TRBJ1-1; perhaps TRBD1 as D (5 bases). The germline V gene has CDR1 DFQATT and CDR2 SNEGSKA (reference sequence). This CDR3 contains 14 residues. The V end lost 4 bases, the J end lost 5 bases, and 17 bases lay between the germline ends.